This T cell receptor (beta chain) was recorded in a study of read filtering for tumor transcriptome and immune sequencing. Overall study: Transcriptome libraries were built from DNase-treated RNA.

As for this clonotype: What it recognizes is unknown. A read error may be the cause here, since a much bigger clone is one base away.

Germline V gene sequence: CDR1 SGHAT, CDR2 FQNNGV. This CDR3 has 13 amino acids. This library used approximately 370 ng RNA and molecular barcoded adaptors spanning alpha/delta and beta/gamma chains. TCRdb reprocessed the reads via MiXCR and lists one record per CDR3 protein. The table lists around 140,000 distinct CDR3 sequences, roughly 13% of them singletons. Study-wide results and limits: Sorted CD138-negative bone marrow cells were not purified T cells.

Sequenced: a population of CD138-negative cells sorted from bone marrow. The receptor was isolated from a donor at least 40 years old with multiple myeloma. The gene calls are TRBV11-2 and TRBJ2-5; D might be TRBD1 or TRBD2, each matching 5 bases. The CDR3 region has the DNA TGTGCCAGCAGCATGGGACGGCAAGAGACCCAGTGCTTC. This encodes CASSMGRQETQCF.